This T cell receptor beta chain was identified during a study of T cells after yellow fever vaccination. A 5'RACE template-switching step, the method used to make TCR cDNA, added a universal primer site and UMIs. TCRdb recomputed calls from the 5' RACE reads with MiXCR, one row per CDR3 protein. This sample has over 150,000 distinct CDR3 sequences, with 6% to 7.5% found just once. Losses at the gene ends were 6 bases for V and 2 bases for J; bases not matched to a gene: 2. Germline-derived CDR1 and CDR2 are LGHDT and YNNKEL (reference sequence). This CDR3 spans 13 amino acids. This TCR was recovered from a man between 18 and 29 years old who received the YFV17D yellow fever vaccine. This rearrangement joins TRBV3-1 to TRBJ2-5; the match to TRBD2 covers 8 bases. Sequenced here: CD4+ T cells sorted from PBMCs, sampled roughly 5 days after the first yellow fever vaccination. In DNA, the CDR3 is TGTGCCAGCAGGACTAGCGAACAAGAGACCCAGTACTTC. This sequence encodes CASRTSEQETQYF.